The 27 T cell receptor beta chains presented below share a single source sample, sequenced in a study of PD-L1 blockade in urothelial cancer. Time point in this sample: pretreatment peripheral blood. Sequencing was performed with immunoSEQ multiplex PCR; in TCRdb, only in-frame clones are kept and a portion is missing. Of tens of thousands of clones listed, roughly 90% are singletons. The specimen was PBMCs, collected around atezolizumab (anti-PD-L1) treatment. The receptors stem from a man between 65 and 79 years old with urothelial cancer.

The gene calls are TRBV30 and TRBJ2-1; perhaps TRBD2 as D (6 bases). Trimming cost V 2 bases and J 5 bases, with 22 bases left between them. There are 17 residues in the CDR3. The germline CDR1 and CDR2 sequences are GTSNPN and SVGIG (reference sequence). The CDR3, as DNA: TGTGCCTGGAGTATTCTTGTAAGTGCGGGGAGTAACAATGAGCAGTTCTTC. It encodes CAWSILVSAGSNNEQFF.

The chain has TRBV19 and TRBJ2-7; 9 positions agree with TRBD1. The CDR3 has 14 amino acids. From germline, CDR1 is LNHDA and CDR2 SQIVND (reference sequence). Unmatched junction bases numbered 6, after V lost 7 bases and J lost 2 bases. The CDR3 is CASNPGQGPYEQYF. The CDR3, as DNA: TGTGCCAGTAATCCGGGACAGGGACCCTACGAGCAGTACTTC.

The CDR3 reads CASSIDSRQGTEAFF. For the CDR3, the DNA is TGTGCCAGTAGTATAGATTCCAGACAGGGCACTGAAGCTTTCTTT. The V gene is TRBV19, the J gene TRBJ1-1, with 7 bases matching TRBD1. The CDR3 covers 15 residues. CDR1 is LNHDA, CDR2 SQIVND, per germline (reference sequence). V gave up 0 bases and J gave up 4 bases; unmatched junction bases: 5.

The V gene is TRBV2, the J gene TRBJ2-1; TRBD2 matches 9 bases. Germline trimming cut 2 bases from V and 5 bases from J; bases unmatched to any gene: 4. CDR3 length equals 15 residues. Germline-derived CDR1 and CDR2 are SNHLY and FYNNEI. Written as DNA, the CDR3 is TGTGCCAGCAGTGAACGACTAGCGGAGAACAATGAGCAGTTCTTC. Translation: CASSERLAENNEQFF.

CDR3 loop: CASRTSSGHTGELFF. The CDR3 DNA reads TGCGCCAGCCGAACCTCTAGCGGCCACACCGGGGAGCTGTTTTTT. V is TRBV5-1 and J is TRBJ2-2; 7 nucleotides align to TRBD2. There are 15 residues in the CDR3. Looked up from germline, CDR1 is SGHRS and CDR2 is YFSETQ. The V gene end was trimmed by 7 bases and the J gene end by 3 bases; junction bases not matched to a gene: 9. Together with reference TRBV5-1 and TRBJ2-2, the CDR3 gives the full variable domain: KAGVTQTPRYLIKTRGQQVTLSCSPISGHRSVSWYQQTPGQGLQFLFEYFSETQRNKGNFPGRFSGRQFSNSRSEMNVSTLELGDSALYLCASRTSSGHTGELFFGEGSRLTVL.

This chain uses TRBV7-3 with TRBJ2-1; 10 nucleotides agree with TRBD2. This CDR3 spans 15 amino acids. With V trimmed by 5 bases and J by 8 bases, 9 bases remained unmatched. CDR1 and CDR2 from the germline V gene are SGHTA and FQGTGA. The CDR3 DNA reads as TGTGCCAGCAGCGTTAGCGGGAGGTCGGAAGATGAGCAGTTCTTC. This sequence encodes CASSVSGRSEDEQFF.

This clone was picked up a small number of times. The chain links TRBV6-5 to TRBJ2-2, with D possibly matching TRBD2 (6 bases). V gave up 4 bases and J gave up 6 bases, with 9 bases separating them. CDR3 length: 13 amino acids. Per the germline V gene, CDR1 is MNHEY and CDR2 is SVGAGI. CDR3 region: CASSSRESGELFF. The CDR3 region has the DNA TGTGCCAGCAGTTCGCGGGAATCCGGGGAGCTGTTTTTT.

The chain recombines TRBV10-2 with TRBJ2-1, with D hard to call. This CDR3 spans 14 amino acids. CDR1 is WSHSY and CDR2 is SAAADI in the germline V gene. Between the trimmed V and J ends, which lost 3 bases and 9 bases, there was a span of 15 bases. As DNA, the CDR3 is TGCGCCAGCAGTGAAGTATCAAAGAACGGTGAGCAGTTCTTC. It translates to CASSEVSKNGEQFF.

The chain recombines TRBV4-1 with TRBJ2-7, with D tentatively TRBD2 (5 bases). Deletions cut 0 bases from V and 2 bases from J, with 11 bases between. CDR1 is MGHRA, CDR2 YSYEKL, per germline. CDR3 size: 15 residues. The CDR3 DNA sequence: TGCGCCAGCAGCCAAGATGAGGACGGGACCTACGAGCAGTACTTC. This gives the protein CASSQDEDGTYEQYF.

This chain uses TRBV5-1 with TRBJ2-3, with 8 bases aligning to TRBD2. Germline V gives CDR1 SGHRS, CDR2 YFSETQ. J gave up 7 bases and V 4 bases, and 8 bases lay outside the gene matches. The CDR3 consists of 14 residues. CDR3 sequence: CASSPVAGINTQYF. In DNA form, the CDR3 reads TGCGCCAGCAGCCCGGTAGCGGGAATCAATACGCAGTATTTT. Full variable domain (remainder filled in from reference TRBV5-1 and TRBJ2-3): KAGVTQTPRYLIKTRGQQVTLSCSPISGHRSVSWYQQTPGQGLQFLFEYFSETQRNKGNFPGRFSGRQFSNSRSEMNVSTLELGDSALYLCASSPVAGINTQYFGPGTRLTVL.

This rearrangement joins TRBV29-1 to TRBJ2-5; 7 positions match TRBD1. Germline assignment: CDR1 SQVTM and CDR2 ANQGSEA. J was trimmed by 5 bases and V by 5 bases; bases with no gene match: 11. The length of the CDR3 is 14 residues. The CDR3 DNA is TGCAGCGTTAGGGCAGGGGGATCTCGGGAGACCCAGTACTTC. Its translation is CSVRAGGSRETQYF.

The chain employs TRBV27 and TRBJ2-7, with D perhaps matching TRBD1 (6 bases). Germline CDR1 reads MNHEY; CDR2 reads SMNVEV (reference sequence). CDR3 size: 13 residues. The germline V and J ends were trimmed by 5 bases and 4 bases, with 12 bases remaining between them. CDR3 sequence: CASSVDQGYEQYF. DNA of the CDR3: TGTGCCAGCAGTGTAGATCAGGGGTACGAGCAGTACTTC.

This chain connects TRBV27 to TRBJ2-5; 8 nucleotides align to TRBD2. The CDR3 spans 14 residues. Germline V gene sequence: CDR1 MNHEY, CDR2 SMNVEV (reference sequence). After removal of 2 bases from V and 7 bases from J, the junction contained 6 bases not matched to a gene. CDR3 loop: CASSLRGSGGTQYF. The CDR3 DNA reads as TGTGCCAGCAGTTTACGTGGCAGCGGGGGGACCCAGTACTTC.

About this clone: Additional DNA sequences in this sample encode the identical CDR3. This sequence joins TRBV20-1 and TRBJ2-3; D remains unclear. Looked up from germline, CDR1 is DFQATT and CDR2 is SNEGSKA (reference sequence). The V end lost 6 bases, the J end lost 2 bases, and 6 bases lay between the germline ends. The CDR3 consists of 11 residues. The CDR3: CSARLTDTQYF. For the CDR3, the DNA is TGCAGTGCCAGGCTCACAGATACGCAGTATTTT.

The V gene is TRBV7-3, the J gene TRBJ1-4; 7 bases match TRBD1. The ends lost 0 bases at V and 8 bases at J; junction bases unmatched: 6. The CDR3 has 15 residues. The germline V gene has CDR1 SGHTA and CDR2 FQGTGA. CDR3 DNA: TGTGCCAGCAGCTTAACGGGAGACAGGGACGAAAAACTGTTTTTT. Residues: CASSLTGDRDEKLFF.

The chain links TRBV5-1 to TRBJ2-2; a weak D match, TRBD1 (6 bases). V shed 0 bases and J shed 4 bases, with 7 bases lying between them. This CDR3 has 14 amino acids. CDR1 is SGHRS and CDR2 is YFSETQ in the germline V gene. Written as DNA, the CDR3 is TGCGCCAGCAGCTTGGGAGGGGGCACCGGGGAGCTGTTTTTT. This sequence encodes CASSLGGGTGELFF.

The chain couples TRBV29-1 to TRBJ2-5, with D possibly matching TRBD2 (6 bases). V lost 7 bases and J lost 9, with 9 bases in between. CDR1 is SQVTM and CDR2 is ANQGSEA in the germline V gene. The CDR3 spans 9 residues. The chain's CDR3 is CSGGEPQYF. The DNA for the CDR3 is TGCAGCGGGGGGGAACCCCAGTACTTC.

CDR3 sequence (DNA): TGTGCCATCAGTGAGGGTATTGATCGGGGTCAGCCCCAGCATTTT. Its translation: CAISEGIDRGQPQHF. V usage is TRBV10-3 and J usage is TRBJ1-5; no definite D call. This CDR3 spans 15 amino acids. Germline values: CDR1 ENHRY, CDR2 SYGVKD. Trimming left V 2 bases short and J 6 bases short, with 14 bases between.

This rearrangement joins TRBV5-1 to TRBJ2-1; D may be TRBD1 (6 bases). Per germline, CDR1 SGHRS and CDR2 YFSETQ. V gave up 5 bases and J gave up 0 bases, with 6 bases separating them. The CDR3 covers 13 residues. The CDR3 here is CASRDSSYNEQFF. DNA of the CDR3: TGCGCCAGCAGGGACAGCTCCTACAATGAGCAGTTCTTC.

The chain recombines TRBV6-6 with TRBJ1-2, with 7 bases lining up with TRBD1. Germline CDR1 is MNHNY and CDR2 is SVGAGI (reference sequence). V trimming: 5 bases; J trimming: 4 bases; junction bases outside the gene matches: 13. CDR3 size: 16 residues. CDR3 DNA sequence: TGTGCCAGCAGTGGACCGGTGGACAGGCTGGCCTATGGCTACACCTTC. This gives the protein CASSGPVDRLAYGYTF.

This chain joins TRBV6-1 and TRBJ1-3, with 9 bases fitting TRBD1. Germline V gives CDR1 MNHNS, CDR2 SASEGT. CDR3 length: 15 residues. J was trimmed by 4 bases and V by 4 bases; bases with no gene match: 5. The CDR3 DNA reads as TGTGCCAGCAGTGCCGTAGGGACAGGGGGAAACACCATATATTTT. This encodes CASSAVGTGGNTIYF.

This chain joins TRBV5-4 and TRBJ2-7; TRBD1 agrees at 10 bases. V was pared by 1 base and J by 6 bases, with 7 bases of the junction left unmatched. Germline values: CDR1 SGHNT, CDR2 YYREEE (reference sequence). The CDR3 is 15 amino acids. The CDR3 loop reads CASSLRAGQGSEQYF. CDR3 coding DNA: TGTGCCAGCAGCTTGCGTGCGGGACAGGGGAGCGAGCAGTACTTC. The full variable domain, its missing parts supplied by reference TRBV5-4 and TRBJ2-7, is ETGVTQSPTHLIKTRGQQVTLRCSSQSGHNTVSWYQQALGQGPQFIFQYYREEENGRGNFPPRFSGLQFPNYSSELNVNALELDDSALYLCASSLRAGQGSEQYFGPGTRLTVT.

The chain is built from TRBV18 and TRBJ1-3; 8 nucleotides match TRBD1. The CDR3 sequence is 17 residues long. The V gene end was trimmed by 3 bases and the J gene end by 1 base; junction bases not matched to a gene: 8. Germline V lookup: CDR1 KGHSH, CDR2 LQKENI. For the CDR3, the DNA is TGTGCCAGCTCACCGTCGAATACAGGGGGTTCTGGAAACACCATATATTTT. It encodes CASSPSNTGGSGNTIYF.

The chain is built from TRBV5-1 and TRBJ2-1; D possibly corresponds to TRBD2 (6 bases). V was pared by 3 bases and J by 6 bases, with 16 bases between. The CDR3 is made up of 15 amino acids. CDR1 and CDR2 from the germline V gene are SGHRS and YFSETQ. Here the CDR3 reads CASSYVRRGGNEQFF. The DNA for the CDR3 is TGCGCCAGCAGCTATGTCAGGAGGGGAGGCAATGAGCAGTTCTTC.

This clone was seen just once. This chain links TRBV11-2 with TRBJ2-1, with TRBD2 identical over 7 bases. Germline V lookup: CDR1 SGHAT, CDR2 FQNNGV. The V and J ends lost 2 bases and 6 bases, in that order; junction bases with no gene match: 7. The CDR3 covers 15 residues. In DNA form, the CDR3 reads TGTGCCAGCAGCTTATCGGAGCGGGATCTCAATGAGCAGTTCTTC. Its protein is CASSLSERDLNEQFF.

This CDR3 is CASSKGPGNTEAFF. CDR3 nucleotide sequence: TGTGCCAGCAGCAAAGGCCCGGGAAACACTGAAGCTTTCTTT. The V and J genes are TRBV21-1 and TRBJ1-1. TRBV21-1 is tagged as a pseudogene. This CDR3 is 14 amino acids long.

The rearrangement joins TRBV27 to TRBJ2-2; weak D call: TRBD2 (5 bases). The germline V and J ends were trimmed by 3 bases and 4 bases, with 12 bases remaining between them. The CDR3 length is 15 residues. Germline V gene sequence: CDR1 MNHEY, CDR2 SMNVEV (reference sequence). CDR3 sequence (DNA): TGTGCCAGCAGTTTTGGGTGGCGGGCCACCGGGGAGCTGTTTTTT. It codes for CASSFGWRATGELFF.